The 29 T cell receptor beta chains presented below share a single source sample, sequenced in a study of blood T cells in healthy people across ages. With a J-beta primer mix and a sample-barcoded 5' primer, a second PCR ran 7 to 11 cycles. In TCRdb, the 5' RACE reads were re-called with MiXCR into one record per CDR3 protein. Of about 680,000 distinct CDR3 sequences in the sample, about half were seen once. Sample: blood. The source is a woman in her sixties or seventies in good health.

V usage is TRBV5-1 and J usage is TRBJ2-3; D is possibly TRBD1 (5 bases). The length of the CDR3 is 16 residues. V dropped 0 bases and J dropped 4 bases, with 15 bases sitting between them. Germline-derived CDR1 and CDR2 are SGHRS and YFSETQ. CDR3 loop: CASSLEVGQRSDTQYF. The CDR3 bases are TGCGCCAGCAGCTTGGAGGTGGGGCAGAGGTCAGATACGCAGTATTTT.

The chain combines TRBV7-9 with TRBJ2-5; TRBD1 agrees at 11 bases. Germline assignment: CDR1 SEHNR and CDR2 FQNEAQ (reference sequence). The CDR3 consists of 15 residues. V gave up 2 bases and J gave up 4 bases; unmatched junction bases: 3. This CDR3 reads CASSLRDRGGETQYF. In nucleotides, the CDR3 is TGTGCCAGCAGCTTACGGGACAGGGGGGGAGAGACCCAGTACTTC.

The rearrangement uses TRBV20-1 and TRBJ2-2, with a weak D call TRBD1 (5 bases). There are 14 residues in the CDR3. The V gene's germline CDR1 is DFQATT and CDR2 SNEGSKA (reference sequence). The ends were cut back, 7 bases at V and 3 bases at J, with 15 bases in the middle. CDR3 region: CSVNPIRDTGELFF. The CDR3 DNA sequence: TGCAGTGTCAACCCGATCAGGGACACCGGGGAGCTGTTTTTT.

In this sample, this clonotype turned up many times. The chain couples TRBV25-1 to TRBJ2-3; 7 nucleotides agree with TRBD2. Germline V gene sequence: CDR1 MGHDK, CDR2 SYGVNS. Trimming removed 6 bases from V and 5 bases from J; junction bases left unmatched: 8. The CDR3 sequence is 14 residues long. The CDR3 is CASSPGRGGDTQYF. DNA of the CDR3: TGTGCCAGCAGCCCGGGGAGGGGAGGAGATACGCAGTATTTT.

The chain couples TRBV7-7 to TRBJ2-7; no reliable D call. The closer fit of TRBJ2-5 to the DNA end suggests the J call may be wrong. CDR3 length: 13 residues. Germline CDR1 reads SSHAT; CDR2 reads FNYEAQ (reference sequence). Written as DNA, the CDR3 is TGTGCCAGCAGCTCGACCCGGTTTGGGACCCAGTACTTC. Protein sequence: CASSSTRFGTQYF.

The rearrangement uses TRBV7-2 and TRBJ2-3; tentative D call: TRBD2 (5 bases). The germline gives CDR1 SGHTA, CDR2 FQGNSA. CDR3 length equals 13 residues. V was trimmed by 9 bases and J by 1 base, leaving 11 bases between them. CDR3 bases: TGTGCCAGTCGGGGATTCCGCACAGATACGCAGTATTTT. Amino acid sequence: CASRGFRTDTQYF.

This clonotype was recorded only once. The chain recombines TRBV15 with TRBJ1-1; TRBD1 aligns across 7 bases. CDR1 is LNHNV, CDR2 YYDKDF, per germline (reference sequence). This CDR3 has 15 amino acids. V lost 5 bases, J lost 11 bases, and 17 bases stayed unmatched. The chain's CDR3 is CATSDPETGRSWAFF. The CDR3 DNA reads TGTGCCACCAGCGACCCCGAGACAGGGAGGAGTTGGGCTTTCTTT.

The chain couples TRBV7-2 to TRBJ2-5; 7 bases line up with TRBD2. The V gene's germline CDR1 is SGHTA and CDR2 FQGNSA. V trimming: 1 base; J trimming: 5 bases; junction bases outside the gene matches: 10. This CDR3 region has 16 residues. In nucleotides, the CDR3 is TGTGCCAGCAGCTTAGGAGGGCGGGAGAGTGGGGAGACCCAGTACTTC. It translates to CASSLGGRESGETQYF. The variable domain in full, with the rest retrieved from reference TRBV7-2 and TRBJ2-5, is GAGVSQSPSNKVTEKGKDVELRCDPISGHTALYWYRQSLGQGLEFLIYFQGNSAPDKSGLPSDRFSAERTGGSVSTLTIQRTQQEDSAVYLCASSLGGRESGETQYFGPGTRLLVL.

The genes are TRBV5-1 and TRBJ2-5; D gene unclear. CDR1 and CDR2 from the germline V gene are SGHRS and YFSETQ. The V end was cut by 4 bases, the J end by 1 base, with 14 bases between. The length of the CDR3 is 15 residues. In DNA form, the CDR3 reads TGCGCCAGCAGCCTCCGACCGACGGGCCAAGAGACCCAGTACTTC. Protein product: CASSLRPTGQETQYF. The whole variable domain, filled in from reference TRBV5-1 and TRBJ2-5, reads KAGVTQTPRYLIKTRGQQVTLSCSPISGHRSVSWYQQTPGQGLQFLFEYFSETQRNKGNFPGRFSGRQFSNSRSEMNVSTLELGDSALYLCASSLRPTGQETQYFGPGTRLLVL.

The rearrangement joins TRBV20-1 to TRBJ2-7; 14 nucleotides agree with TRBD2. V trimming: 2 bases; J trimming: 7 bases; junction bases outside the gene matches: 10. This CDR3 is 16 amino acids long. CDR1 and CDR2 (germline): DFQATT, SNEGSKA (reference sequence). The CDR3 nucleotides read TGCAGTGCTAGAAAACCCGGGACTAGCGGGAGCAATGAGCAGTACTTC. Its translation: CSARKPGTSGSNEQYF.

This clonotype was seen more than once but under ten times. The chain combines TRBV29-1 with TRBJ2-5; 10 positions match TRBD1. The CDR3 length is 12 residues. Germline-derived CDR1 and CDR2 are SQVTM and ANQGSEA. V shed 3 bases, J shed 5 bases, and the junction held 0 bases outside the gene matches. This CDR3 reads CSVEDRGETQYF. The CDR3 DNA follows: TGCAGCGTTGAGGACAGGGGGGAGACCCAGTACTTC.

This sequence joins TRBV6-5 and TRBJ1-4; TRBD1 matches 9 bases. CDR3 length: 14 amino acids. The V gene's germline CDR1 is MNHEY and CDR2 SVGAGI. V was clipped by 6 bases and J by 8 bases; unmatched bases: 7. CDR3 DNA sequence: TGTGCCAGCAGATCTACAGGGGGCGCCGAAAAACTGTTTTTT. Its translation is CASRSTGGAEKLFF.

The chain joins TRBV29-1 to TRBJ2-1; possibly TRBD1 or TRBD2 for D (5 bases each). The CDR3 is made up of 12 amino acids. V lost 5 bases to trimming and J lost 8 bases, with 13 bases between them. The germline CDR1 and CDR2 sequences are SQVTM and ANQGSEA. CDR3 coding DNA: TGCAGCGTTAAGGGACCCGGCGATGAGCAGTTCTTC. Its protein product is CSVKGPGDEQFF.

The chain recombines TRBV7-8 with TRBJ1-2; D is undetermined. Trimming stripped 5 bases from V and 2 bases from J, with 9 bases between. Per germline, CDR1 SGHVS and CDR2 FQNEAQ. This CDR3 region has 13 residues. CDR3 in DNA: TGTGCCAGCAGCCGGAAGGGAAACTATGGCTACACCTTC. As protein: CASSRKGNYGYTF.

This clonotype showed up just a few times. CDR3 protein: CASSKPRGTNYGYTF. The CDR3 DNA reads TGTGCCAGCAGCAAACCCCGGGGGACTAACTATGGCTACACCTTC. This sequence joins TRBV21-1 and TRBJ1-2; the table's D call, TRBD1, has no DNA check behind it. TRBV21-1 is flagged as a pseudogene. The CDR3 contains 15 residues.

The chain recombines TRBV4-2 with TRBJ2-7; perhaps D is TRBD1 or TRBD2 (5 bases each). The J call may be faulty, since TRBJ2-4 better matches the DNA end. CDR3 length: 13 amino acids. The germline CDR1 and CDR2 sequences are LGHNA and YNFKEQ. CDR3 in amino acids: CASNTRGRGIQYF. CDR3 DNA sequence: TGTGCCAGCAACACGAGGGGAAGGGGCATTCAGTACTTC.

With respect to this clonotype: This may arise from a read error, as a much more abundant clone is one base away. This chain joins TRBV7-8 and TRBJ2-4, with 7 nucleotides matching TRBD2. CDR1 SGHVS and CDR2 FQNEAQ come from the germline V gene. CDR3 size: 15 residues. CDR3 DNA: TGTGCCAGCAGCTTAGGGGGGGGATGGGCAAACATTCCGTACTTC. As protein: CASSLGGGWANIPYF.

This clonotype was counted between two and nine times. The chain has TRBV27 and TRBJ2-7; possible D gene TRBD1, 5 bases. The CDR3 runs to 15 residues. Trimming pared 3 bases from V and 6 bases from J, leaving 18 bases between. Germline V lookup: CDR1 MNHEY, CDR2 SMNVEV (reference sequence). Written as DNA, the CDR3 is TGTGCCAGCAGTTTCAGGGTACACCCGGAGTCCGAGCAGTACTTC. This sequence encodes CASSFRVHPESEQYF.

This clonotype came up a few times. The V and J genes are TRBV20-1 and TRBJ2-5; 13 bases align to TRBD2. The CDR3 extends over 17 amino acids. CDR1 DFQATT and CDR2 SNEGSKA come from the germline V gene (reference sequence). With V trimmed by 1 base and J by 5 bases, 10 bases remained unmatched. CDR3 amino acids: CSARASKTSGRSETQYF. Here the CDR3 DNA reads TGCAGTGCTAGAGCCTCAAAGACTAGCGGGAGGTCGGAGACCCAGTACTTC.

The chain has TRBV18 and TRBJ2-3; 11 nucleotides agree with TRBD2. Germline CDR1 is KGHSH and CDR2 is LQKENI. V gave up 1 base and J gave up 8 bases; unmatched junction bases: 11. CDR3 size: 17 residues. This CDR3 reads CASSPQLAGDPLGTQYF. The CDR3 region has the DNA TGTGCCAGCTCACCACAACTAGCGGGAGATCCCCTCGGTACGCAGTATTTT.

V is TRBV7-9 and J is TRBJ1-1, with D possibly TRBD1 on 5 matching bases. The CDR3 is 12 residues long. CDR1 SEHNR and CDR2 FQNEAQ come from the germline V gene (reference sequence). V lost 4 bases, J lost 6 bases, and 9 bases lay in between. CDR3 in amino acids: CASSSGIPEAFF. CDR3 sequence (DNA): TGTGCCAGCAGCTCAGGGATCCCTGAAGCTTTCTTT.

In this sample, this clonotype turned up many times. A junction end diverges from the germline sequence, so it may reflect a read error. The V gene is TRBV5-1, the J gene TRBJ2-3; unclear D gene. Germline V CDR1 and CDR2: SGHRS, YFSETQ. This CDR3 is 12 amino acids long. Written as DNA, the CDR3 is TGTGCCAGCAGCTTACCCACAGATACGCAGTATTTT. Translation gives CASSLPTDTQYF.

This clonotype appeared a few times. The rearrangement joins TRBV5-1 to TRBJ2-5; D is perhaps TRBD1 (5 bases). CDR1 is SGHRS, CDR2 YFSETQ, per germline. The CDR3 loop spans 14 amino acids. V dropped 4 bases and J dropped 3 bases, with 13 bases sitting between them. CDR3 sequence reads: CASSVAGYEETQYF. CDR3 nucleotides: TGCGCCAGCAGCGTAGCAGGGTACGAAGAGACCCAGTACTTC.

The genes are TRBV5-1 and TRBJ2-3, with D hard to call. The CDR3 consists of 14 residues. V shed 3 bases and J shed 0 bases, with 8 bases lying between them. Germline loops: CDR1 SGHRS, CDR2 YFSETQ. The CDR3: CASSSGESTDTQYF. In DNA form, the CDR3 reads TGCGCCAGCAGCTCCGGCGAAAGCACAGATACGCAGTATTTT.

The genes are TRBV6-5 and TRBJ2-7, with TRBD1 matching 7 bases. The CDR3 sequence is 13 residues long. The V gene's germline CDR1 is MNHEY and CDR2 SVGAGI. The V gene end was trimmed by 5 bases and the J gene end by 3 bases; junction bases not matched to a gene: 4. The CDR3 protein is CASSGQENYEQYF. In DNA form, the CDR3 reads TGTGCCAGCAGTGGACAGGAGAACTACGAGCAGTACTTC.

This chain connects TRBV2 to TRBJ1-2, with 7 nucleotides matching TRBD1. The V gene end was trimmed by 4 bases and the J gene end by 8 bases; junction bases not matched to a gene: 7. The germline CDR1 and CDR2 sequences are SNHLY and FYNNEI. The CDR3 contains 13 residues. CDR3 nucleotides: TGTGCCAGCAGTGGGGGGAACAGGGGAGGCTACACCTTC. Protein sequence: CASSGGNRGGYTF. Full variable domain (missing parts from reference TRBV2 and TRBJ1-2): EPEVTQTPSHQVTQMGQEVILRCVPISNHLYFYWYRQILGQKVEFLVSFYNNEISEKSEIFDDQFSVERPDGSNFTLKIRSTKLEDSAMYFCASSGGNRGGYTFGSGTRLTVV.

This clonotype came up a few times. The chain couples TRBV4-3 to TRBJ2-7; TRBD2 matches 8 bases. CDR3 length: 15 residues. Germline V gene data show CDR1 as LGHNA and CDR2 as YSLEER. Losses at the gene ends were 0 bases for V and 5 bases for J; bases not matched to a gene: 6. CDR3 nucleotide sequence: TGCGCCAGCAGCCAAGATATCAAGCGGGAGAACGAGCAGTACTTC. Its protein is CASSQDIKRENEQYF.

This clonotype was seen a few times. The J gene is TRBJ1-2, the V gene TRBV25-1, with D unresolved. Trimming left V 4 bases short and J 4 bases short, with 13 bases between. The CDR3 covers 14 residues. Germline V lookup: CDR1 MGHDK, CDR2 SYGVNS. Here the CDR3 reads CASSARAQAYGYTF. The CDR3 bases are TGTGCCAGCAGTGCCCGGGCCCAGGCCTATGGCTACACCTTC.

This clonotype occurred a few times. This rearrangement joins TRBV29-1 to TRBJ1-4, with D tentatively TRBD1 (6 bases). The germline V gene has CDR1 SQVTM and CDR2 ANQGSEA. The germline V and J ends were trimmed by 6 bases and 8 bases, with 10 bases remaining between them. The CDR3 is made up of 11 amino acids. CDR3 bases: TGCAGCGTACTCACAGGGGAAAAACTGTTTTTT. Protein product: CSVLTGEKLFF.